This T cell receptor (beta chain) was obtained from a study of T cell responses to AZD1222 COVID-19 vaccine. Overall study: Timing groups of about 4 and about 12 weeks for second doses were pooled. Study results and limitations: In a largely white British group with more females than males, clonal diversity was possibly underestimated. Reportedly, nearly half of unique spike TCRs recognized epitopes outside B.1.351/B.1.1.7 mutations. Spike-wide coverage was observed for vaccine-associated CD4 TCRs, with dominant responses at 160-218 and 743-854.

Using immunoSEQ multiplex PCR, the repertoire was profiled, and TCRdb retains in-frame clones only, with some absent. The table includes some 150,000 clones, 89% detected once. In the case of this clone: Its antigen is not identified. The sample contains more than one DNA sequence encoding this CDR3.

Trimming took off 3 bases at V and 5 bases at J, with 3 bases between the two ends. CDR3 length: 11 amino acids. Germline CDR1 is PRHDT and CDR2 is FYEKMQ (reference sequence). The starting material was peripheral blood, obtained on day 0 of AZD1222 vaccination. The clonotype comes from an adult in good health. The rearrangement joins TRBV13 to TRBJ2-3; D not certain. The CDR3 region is CASSFGDTQYF. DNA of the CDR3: TGTGCCAGCAGCTTCGGAGATACGCAGTATTTT.